The rows below give T cell receptor beta chains drawn from one sample of a study of T cell responses to AZD1222 COVID-19 vaccine. Some clones are missing from TCRdb's copy, which holds only in-frame ones; the method was immunoSEQ multiplex PCR. Of 150,000 to 200,000 clones listed, approximately 90% are singletons. Material: peripheral blood, obtained 28 days after the second AZD1222 dose. Source of these receptors: an adult who received the AZD1222 COVID-19 vaccine. Each CDR3 is given with its conserved first and last residue. Each record gives: clone size, J gene, V gene, D gene, CDR3 protein, CDR3 DNA. The D gene is left open where the match is weak. Clone size is not always given. Where it is, it says once, few, many or a class for expanded clones.

NA TRBJ1-5 TRBV24-1 NA CATSDPERPQHF TGTGCCACCAGTGACCCGGAGAGACCCCAGCATTTT
once TRBJ1-3 TRBV7-6 NA CASSLMFTQDSGNTIYF TGTGCCAGCAGCTTAATGTTCACCCAAGACTCTGGAAACACCATATATTTT
NA TRBJ1-1 TRBV28 NA CASNLINDRNTEAFF TGTGCCAGCAATCTGATAAACGACAGGAACACTGAAGCTTTCTTT
NA TRBJ1-2 TRBV24-1 TRBD1 CATSEPGQGSYGYTF TGTGCCACCAGTGAACCCGGACAGGGGAGCTATGGCTACACCTTC
NA TRBJ2-2 TRBV9 NA CASSVGGVVGELFF TGTGCCAGCAGCGTAGGCGGGGTTGTTGGGGAGCTGTTTTTT
NA TRBJ2-1 TRBV4-1 NA CASSRAGTGYNEQFF TGCGCCAGCAGCCGAGCCGGGACTGGCTACAATGAGCAGTTCTTC
NA TRBJ2-7 TRBV12-3/TRBV12-4 NA CASREGTTYEQYF TGTGCCAGCAGGGAGGGAACGACCTACGAGCAGTACTTC
once TRBJ2-5 TRBV29-1 NA CSVVRQGGETQYF TGCAGCGTCGTACGTCAGGGTGGGGAGACCCAGTACTTC
NA TRBJ2-6 TRBV6-2/TRBV6-3 NA CASSYPAGTPRAIPGANVLTF TGTGCCAGCAGTTACCCAGCAGGGACACCAAGGGCCATCCCTGGGGCCAACGTCCTGACTTTC
few TRBJ2-7 TRBV10-1 TRBD2 CASSESGREGYEQYF TGCGCCAGCAGTGAGTCTGGGCGGGAGGGCTACGAGCAGTACTTC
NA TRBJ2-7 TRBV10-3 TRBD1 CAISEGQGDEQYF TGTGCCATCAGTGAGGGACAGGGGGACGAGCAGTACTTC
NA TRBJ1-1 TRBV18 NA CASSPPVVTEAFF TGTGCCAGCTCACCACCGGTGGTCACTGAAGCTTTCTTT
NA TRBJ2-1 TRBV29-1 NA CSVEGTAIERELNEQFF TGCAGCGTGGAAGGGACAGCGATCGAGCGGGAGCTCAATGAGCAGTTCTTC
NA TRBJ2-1 TRBV5-4 TRBD2 CASSSGLAGGFGNNEQFF TGTGCCAGCAGCTCGGGACTAGCGGGAGGGTTCGGGAACAATGAGCAGTTCTTC
NA TRBJ2-7 TRBV28 NA CASIRRDSYEQYF TGTGCCAGCATCCGCAGGGACTCCTACGAGCAGTACTTC
NA TRBJ2-5 TRBV5-1 NA CASSMAGEETQYF TGCGCCAGCAGCATGGCAGGGGAAGAGACCCAGTACTTC
once TRBJ1-5 TRBV28 NA CASSTGTNQPQHF TGTGCCAGCAGTACAGGGACCAATCAGCCCCAGCATTTT
NA TRBJ2-2 TRBV4-3 TRBD2 CASSQDTSGMPSGELFF TGCGCCAGCAGCCAGGATACTAGCGGGATGCCCTCCGGGGAGCTGTTTTTT
NA TRBJ2-7 TRBV18 NA CASSLADYEQYF TGTGCCAGCTCACTGGCAGACTACGAGCAGTACTTC
NA TRBJ2-7 TRBV5-5 NA CASSSVREYEQYF TGTGCCAGCAGCTCGGTTAGGGAGTACGAGCAGTACTTC
NA TRBJ2-3 TRBV10-1 NA CASSGGPLRVLSTDTQYF TGCGCCAGCAGTGGGGGACCCCTTAGGGTACTGAGCACAGATACGCAGTATTTT
few TRBJ2-1 TRBV19 TRBD1 CASSLWRGQGYNEQFF TGTGCCAGTAGTCTCTGGAGGGGACAGGGATACAATGAGCAGTTCTTC
NA TRBJ1-5 TRBV27 TRBD1 CASRSALTGGTNQPQHF TGTGCCAGCAGATCAGCCCTGACAGGGGGAACGAATCAGCCCCAGCATTTT
NA TRBJ2-1 TRBV5-6 NA CASNPMGGNEQFF TGTGCCAGCAACCCCATGGGTGGAAATGAGCAGTTCTTC
NA TRBJ2-3 TRBV24-1 NA CATSLTASTDTQYF TGTGCCACCAGTCTTACGGCTAGCACAGATACGCAGTATTTT
NA TRBJ2-3 TRBV30 NA CACLREEGTDTQYF TGTGCCTGCTTAAGGGAGGAGGGCACAGATACGCAGTATTTT
once TRBJ2-3 TRBV19 NA CASSIVQRSTDTQYF TGTGCCAGTAGTATAGTCCAGAGGAGCACAGATACGCAGTATTTT
NA TRBJ1-1 TRBV29-1 NA CSARTRADTEAFF TGCAGCGCTCGGACCAGGGCGGACACTGAAGCTTTCTTT
once TRBJ2-5 TRBV6-2/TRBV6-3 TRBD1 CASSDRGQGETQYF TGTGCCAGCAGTGACAGGGGGCAAGGAGAGACCCAGTACTTC
few TRBJ2-1 TRBV19 NA CASSIVWGSNNEQFF TGTGCCAGTAGTATAGTATGGGGGAGTAACAATGAGCAGTTCTTC
NA TRBJ1-5 TRBV24-1 TRBD1 CATSDPGQGDYQPQHF TGTGCCACCAGTGACCCCGGACAGGGAGATTATCAGCCCCAGCATTTT
few TRBJ1-4 TRBV7-9 NA CASSPRGTEKLFF TGTGCCAGCAGCCCAAGGGGTACTGAAAAACTGTTTTTT
once TRBJ2-6 TRBV5-5 NA CASSFNPSGANVLTF TGTGCCAGCAGCTTCAATCCCTCTGGGGCCAACGTCCTGACTTTC
once TRBJ2-5 TRBV5-1 NA CASSLGDSQETQYF TGCGCCAGCAGCTTGGGAGACAGCCAAGAGACCCAGTACTTC
NA TRBJ2-1 TRBV24-1 NA CATSQDGYNEQFF TGTGCCACCAGCCAGGACGGATACAATGAGCAGTTCTTC
once TRBJ1-5 TRBV7-9 NA CASTPDGTQGQHF TGTGCCAGCACCCCAGACGGGACACAGGGTCAGCATTTT
many TRBJ2-2 TRBV7-2 NA CASSPRGGTGNTGELFF TGTGCCAGCAGCCCTAGGGGGGGGACAGGGAACACCGGGGAGCTGTTTTTT